The present TCR beta chain was sequenced within a study of shared clonotypes between healthy human individuals. Study-wide findings and caveats: Specimens sampled were limited to blood, with tissue repertoires likely differing.

Germline CDR1 MDHEN, CDR2 SYDVKM. Trimming left V 4 bases short and J 0 bases short, with 4 bases between. This CDR3 is 12 amino acids long. At the deep level, the assay was run. Genomic DNA from each subset was divided evenly over several immunoSEQ plates. Profiling relied on immunoSEQ multiplex PCR, and the TCRdb table lists in-frame clones only, not all of them. There are 500,000 or so clones in the sample; more than 95% occur only once, and around 0.066% lies in the top ten. Only Caucasian adults living in Nashville, Tennessee served as donors. This clone was counted a single time. Its antigen is currently unknown. Additional DNA sequences in this sample encode the identical CDR3.

The TCR was taken from a woman in her 30s in good health. V usage is TRBV28 and J usage is TRBJ2-7; unclear D gene. The sequencing input was naive CD4+ T cells sorted from blood. Subset meaning: CD45RA+ positively selected. The CDR3 region has the DNA TGTGCCAGCAGTTATCTCTCCTACGAGCAGTACTTC. Protein: CASSYLSYEQYF.